This T cell receptor beta chain derives from a study of immune cell composition in non-small cell lung cancer. TCRdb's copy holds only in-frame clones and misses some; the assay was immunoSEQ multiplex PCR. The repertoire holds around 11,000 clones, with around 64% as singletons. The CDR3 length is 13 residues. Trimming took 4 bases from V and 3 from J, leaving 7 bases between them. CDR1 is LGHNA, CDR2 YNFKEQ, per germline. This clonotype was obtained from a human donor with non-small cell lung cancer. The sequencing input was lung tumor tissue. The chain couples TRBV4-2 to TRBJ1-5; D is ambiguous. This chain's CDR3 is CASSLTPNQPQHF. Here the CDR3 DNA reads TGTGCCAGCAGCCTAACACCCAATCAGCCCCAGCATTTT.